The rows below give T cell receptor beta chains drawn from one sample of a study of control samples from healthy donors and cancer patients. Sequencing used immunoSEQ multiplex PCR; TCRdb keeps in-frame clones, though not all of them. The table shows 230,000 or so clones, with 90% to 95% occurring only once. Sequencing was done on a sample of blood. The receptors were gathered from a man aged 50 to 60 in good health. CDR3s include the opening cysteine and the closing phenylalanine or tryptophan. Each record gives: J gene, clone size, V gene, D gene, CDR3 protein, CDR3 DNA. The D gene is left open where the match is weak. A row's size may be missing; if present it is once, few, many or a size class.

J: TRBJ2-1
size: once
V: TRBV4-1
D: TRBD2
CDR3: CASSQAGTSGGPSSYNEQFF
DNA: TGCGCCAGCAGCCAAGCCGGGACTAGCGGGGGCCCTAGCTCCTACAATGAGCAGTTCTTC

J: TRBJ2-3
size: -
V: TRBV19
D: TRBD1
CDR3: CASSIRAGGIDTQYF
DNA: TGTGCCAGTAGTATCCGGGCAGGGGGCATAGATACGCAGTATTTT

J: TRBJ1-3
size: -
V: TRBV19
D: -
CDR3: CASRLPSSGNTIYF
DNA: TGTGCCAGTAGGTTACCGAGCTCTGGAAACACCATATATTTT

J: TRBJ2-2
size: -
V: TRBV19
D: -
CDR3: CASSIALSNTGELFF
DNA: TGTGCCAGTAGTATAGCGCTTTCTAACACCGGGGAGCTGTTTTTT

J: TRBJ1-2
size: -
V: TRBV4-3
D: -
CDR3: CASSLSPGDYGYTF
DNA: TGCGCCAGCAGCCTGTCCCCCGGCGACTATGGCTACACCTTC

J: TRBJ1-2
size: few
V: TRBV6-5
D: -
CDR3: CASLSAGGYTF
DNA: TGTGCCAGCCTTTCCGCAGGGGGCTACACCTTC

J: TRBJ1-4
size: -
V: TRBV4-3
D: -
CDR3: CASSQDLGIVGRF
DNA: TGCGCCAGCAGCCAAGATTTGGGGATAGTTGGGCGATTT

J: TRBJ1-1
size: -
V: TRBV5-1
D: TRBD1
CDR3: CASGRTGGSTEAFF
DNA: TGCGCCAGCGGTCGGACAGGGGGGAGCACTGAAGCTTTCTTT

J: TRBJ2-2
size: once
V: TRBV4-2
D: TRBD2
CDR3: CASSQGTSGGRGTGELFF
DNA: TGTGCCAGCAGCCAAGGGACTAGCGGGGGCCGAGGCACCGGGGAGCTGTTTTTT

J: TRBJ1-6
size: -
V: TRBV9
D: TRBD1
CDR3: CASSGQVRGALHF
DNA: TGTGCCAGCAGCGGCCAGGTCAGGGGGGCCCTCCACTTT

J: TRBJ2-7
size: -
V: TRBV24-1
D: -
CDR3: CATSDSWTDSYEQYF
DNA: TGTGCCACCAGTGATTCCTGGACGGACTCCTACGAGCAGTACTTC

J: TRBJ1-1
size: -
V: TRBV19
D: TRBD1
CDR3: CASSSQGPEAFF
DNA: TGTGCCAGTAGTTCACAGGGGCCTGAAGCTTTCTTT

J: TRBJ2-3
size: -
V: TRBV27
D: TRBD2
CDR3: CASSPEVRLAADTQYF
DNA: TGTGCCAGCAGTCCGGAGGTGAGACTAGCGGCAGATACGCAGTATTTT

J: TRBJ1-2
size: -
V: TRBV28
D: -
CDR3: CASSWPGWGYTF
DNA: TGTGCCAGCAGTTGGCCGGGGTGGGGCTACACCTTC

J: TRBJ1-3
size: -
V: TRBV5-1
D: TRBD1
CDR3: CASSLVGGGYGNTIYF
DNA: TGCGCCAGCAGCTTGGTAGGAGGGGGCTATGGAAACACCATATATTTT

J: TRBJ2-7
size: -
V: TRBV28
D: -
CDR3: CASSRDTDEQYF
DNA: TGTGCCAGCAGCAGGGACACCGACGAGCAGTACTTC

J: TRBJ1-1
size: -
V: TRBV2
D: -
CDR3: CASRSGGRTEAFF
DNA: TGTGCCAGCCGGAGCGGGGGGCGCACTGAAGCTTTCTTT

J: TRBJ1-6
size: -
V: TRBV7-8
D: -
CDR3: CASGSSPLHF
DNA: TGTGCCAGCGGTTCGTCACCCCTCCACTTT

J: TRBJ1-1
size: -
V: TRBV6-6
D: -
CDR3: CASSYAEGSEAFF
DNA: TGTGCCAGCAGTTACGCGGAGGGGTCTGAAGCTTTCTTT

J: TRBJ2-3
size: -
V: TRBV7-8
D: TRBD2
CDR3: CASSPLGTMLADTQYF
DNA: TGTGCCAGCAGCCCCCTAGGGACTATGCTTGCAGATACGCAGTATTTT

J: TRBJ1-5
size: -
V: TRBV7-9
D: TRBD1
CDR3: CASSLGTGNQPQHF
DNA: TGTGCCAGCAGCTTAGGGACAGGGAATCAGCCCCAGCATTTT

J: TRBJ1-6
size: few
V: TRBV6-6
D: -
CDR3: CASSDRQGSSPLHF
DNA: TGTGCCAGCAGTGACCGCCAAGGTAGTTCACCCCTCCACTTT

J: TRBJ1-2
size: -
V: TRBV6-5
D: -
CDR3: CASSSRDGSGYTF
DNA: TGTGCCAGCAGCTCGCGTGATGGAAGTGGCTACACCTTC

J: TRBJ1-4
size: -
V: TRBV18
D: -
CDR3: CASSADITTEKLFF
DNA: TGTGCCAGCTCAGCGGACATAACTACTGAAAAACTGTTTTTT

J: TRBJ2-6
size: -
V: TRBV19
D: -
CDR3: CASKNSGANVLTF
DNA: TGTGCCAGTAAAAACTCTGGGGCCAACGTCCTGACTTTC

J: TRBJ1-1
size: -
V: TRBV20-1
D: TRBD1
CDR3: CSARKTGEAFF
DNA: TGCAGTGCTAGAAAGACAGGGGAAGCTTTCTTT

J: TRBJ2-3
size: -
V: TRBV4-2
D: TRBD2
CDR3: CASSQEMGGGATDTQYF
DNA: TGTGCCAGCAGCCAAGAAATGGGCGGGGGGGCGACAGATACGCAGTATTTT

J: TRBJ1-3
size: -
V: TRBV7-2
D: -
CDR3: CASSLDSPGNTIYF
DNA: TGTGCCAGCAGCTTAGACAGCCCTGGAAACACCATATATTTT

J: TRBJ2-5
size: -
V: TRBV20-1
D: -
CDR3: CSASGGETQYF
DNA: TGCAGTGCTAGTGGGGGAGAGACCCAGTACTTC

J: TRBJ1-1
size: -
V: TRBV3-1/TRBV3-2
D: -
CDR3: CASSQDRTMNTEAFF
DNA: TGTGCCAGCAGCCAAGATCGCACGATGAACACTGAAGCTTTCTTT

J: TRBJ1-2
size: -
V: TRBV3-1/TRBV3-2
D: -
CDR3: CASSPDSEYYGYTF
DNA: TGTGCCAGCAGCCCGGACAGTGAATACTATGGCTACACCTTC

J: TRBJ1-5
size: -
V: TRBV4-1
D: TRBD1
CDR3: CASSPGTGYQPQHF
DNA: TGCGCCAGCAGCCCAGGGACAGGGTATCAGCCCCAGCATTTT

J: TRBJ2-2
size: -
V: TRBV28
D: -
CDR3: CASSSPSRSGSGELFF
DNA: TGTGCCAGCAGTTCACCGAGTAGATCCGGTTCCGGGGAGCTGTTTTTT

J: TRBJ2-2
size: -
V: TRBV3-1/TRBV3-2
D: TRBD1
CDR3: CASSLGTGDTGELFF
DNA: TGTGCCAGCAGCCTTGGGACAGGGGACACCGGGGAGCTGTTTTTT

J: TRBJ2-5
size: -
V: TRBV5-1
D: -
CDR3: CASSEPGTQYF
DNA: TGCGCCAGCTCAGAGCCGGGGACCCAGTACTTC

J: TRBJ2-3
size: -
V: TRBV5-1
D: -
CDR3: CASSSLPGTDTQYF
DNA: TGCGCCAGCAGCTCACTCCCTGGGACAGATACGCAGTATTTT

J: TRBJ2-1
size: -
V: TRBV5-1
D: -
CDR3: CASSATFGNNEQFF
DNA: TGCGCCAGCAGCGCGACTTTCGGGAACAATGAGCAGTTCTTC

J: TRBJ2-7
size: -
V: TRBV4-3
D: TRBD1
CDR3: CASSQNGAGTGGREQYF
DNA: TGCGCCAGCAGCCAAAATGGGGCCGGGACAGGGGGCAGGGAGCAGTACTTC

J: TRBJ2-7
size: -
V: TRBV6-5
D: -
CDR3: CASGPSRVTYEQYF
DNA: TGTGCCAGCGGACCGTCTAGAGTAACCTACGAGCAGTACTTC

J: TRBJ1-2
size: -
V: TRBV7-2
D: -
CDR3: CASSLVGVGYTF
DNA: TGTGCCAGCAGCTTAGTTGGGGTTGGCTACACCTTC

J: TRBJ2-2
size: -
V: TRBV5-1
D: -
CDR3: CASSLASAGPGELFF
DNA: TGCGCCAGCAGCTTGGCCTCGGCGGGGCCAGGGGAGCTGTTTTTT

J: TRBJ1-5
size: -
V: TRBV28
D: -
CDR3: CASSRPPFPQHF
DNA: TGTGCCAGCAGTCGGCCCCCTTTTCCCCAGCATTTT

J: TRBJ1-5
size: -
V: TRBV6-1
D: TRBD1
CDR3: CASSADRTETIQPQHF
DNA: TGTGCCAGCAGTGCGGACAGGACGGAGACGATTCAGCCCCAGCATTTT

J: TRBJ1-6
size: -
V: TRBV10-2
D: -
CDR3: CASRSDRILDSPLHF
DNA: TGCGCCAGCAGATCCGACAGGATATTGGATTCACCCCTCCACTTT

J: TRBJ2-1
size: -
V: TRBV7-7
D: TRBD2
CDR3: CASSPGLAEVYNEQFF
DNA: TGTGCCAGCAGCCCAGGACTAGCGGAGGTCTACAATGAGCAGTTCTTC